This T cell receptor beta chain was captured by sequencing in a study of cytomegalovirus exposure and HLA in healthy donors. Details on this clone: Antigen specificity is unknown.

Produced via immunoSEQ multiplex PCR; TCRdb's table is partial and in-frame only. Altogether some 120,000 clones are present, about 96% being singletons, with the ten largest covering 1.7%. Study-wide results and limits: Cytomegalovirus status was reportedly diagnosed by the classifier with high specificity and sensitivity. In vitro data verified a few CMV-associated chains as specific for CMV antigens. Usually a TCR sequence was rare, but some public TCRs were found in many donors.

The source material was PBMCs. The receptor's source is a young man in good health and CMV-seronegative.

CDR3 sequence (DNA): TGTGCCAGCAGCCCGGACAGGGTTTCCTACGAGCAGTACTTC. This sequence encodes CASSPDRVSYEQYF. The rearrangement joins TRBV7-2 to TRBJ2-7; 8 bases map to TRBD1. Trimming took 5 bases from V and 1 from J; bases not matched to a gene: 4. The CDR3 has 14 amino acids. CDR1 SGHTA and CDR2 FQGNSA come from the germline V gene.